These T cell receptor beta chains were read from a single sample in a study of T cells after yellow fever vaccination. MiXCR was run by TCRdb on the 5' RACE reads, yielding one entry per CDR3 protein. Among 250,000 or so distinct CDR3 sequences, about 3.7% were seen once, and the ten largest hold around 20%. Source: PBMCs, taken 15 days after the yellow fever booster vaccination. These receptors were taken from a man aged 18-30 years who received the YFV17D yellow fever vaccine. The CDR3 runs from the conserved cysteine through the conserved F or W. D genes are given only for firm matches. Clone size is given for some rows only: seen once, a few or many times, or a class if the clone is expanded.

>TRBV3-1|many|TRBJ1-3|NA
CASSQSAVGLGNTIYF
TGTGCCAGCAGCCAAAGCGCGGTTGGACTAGGAAACACCATATATTTT
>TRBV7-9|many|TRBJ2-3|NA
CASSLLPRETDTQYF
TGTGCCAGCAGCTTATTGCCCAGGGAGACAGATACGCAGTATTTT
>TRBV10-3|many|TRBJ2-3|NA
CAISESGPGGGTDTQYF
TGTGCCATCAGTGAGTCCGGACCAGGCGGGGGCACAGATACGCAGTATTTT
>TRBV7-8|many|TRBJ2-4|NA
CASSLGGDPIQYF
TGTGCCAGCAGCTTAGGGGGGGATCCCATTCAGTACTTC
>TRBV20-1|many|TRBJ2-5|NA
CSARVRDGDQETQYF
TGCAGTGCTAGAGTTAGGGACGGGGACCAAGAGACCCAGTACTTC
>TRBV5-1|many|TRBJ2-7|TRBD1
CASSSTGQNYEQYF
TGCGCCAGCAGCTCAACGGGACAGAACTACGAGCAGTACTTC
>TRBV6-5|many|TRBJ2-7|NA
CASRETGSHEQYF
TGTGCCAGCAGGGAAACAGGGTCCCACGAGCAGTACTTC
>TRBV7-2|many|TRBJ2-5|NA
CASSLGRLPETQYF
TGTGCCAGCAGCTTAGGACGATTGCCAGAGACCCAGTACTTC
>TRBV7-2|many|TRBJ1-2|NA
CASSFMTNYGYTF
TGTGCCAGCAGCTTCATGACTAACTATGGCTACACCTTC
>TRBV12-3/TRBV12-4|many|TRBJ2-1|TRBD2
CASGPTSGGHEQFF
TGTGCCAGCGGGCCGACTAGCGGGGGGCATGAGCAGTTCTTC
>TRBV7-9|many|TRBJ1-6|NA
CASSLEPSPLHF
TGTGCCAGCAGCTTAGAGCCTTCACCCCTCCACTTT
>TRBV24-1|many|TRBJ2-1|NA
CATSDEMRHNEQFF
TGTGCCACCAGTGATGAGATGCGACACAATGAGCAGTTCTTC
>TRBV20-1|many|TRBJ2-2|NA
CSAPVAGGGLYNTGELFF
TGCAGTGCCCCCGTCGCAGGGGGGGGCCTGTATAACACCGGGGAGCTGTTTTTT
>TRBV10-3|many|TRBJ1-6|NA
CAIRAEGVSPLHF
TGTGCCATCAGGGCTGAGGGGGTCAGTCCCCTCCACTTT
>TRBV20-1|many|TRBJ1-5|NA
CSSQSGGRGNQPQHF
TGCAGCTCCCAGTCCGGGGGAAGAGGCAATCAGCCCCAGCATTTT
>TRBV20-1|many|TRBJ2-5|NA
CSAPVKHLRETQYF
TGCAGTGCACCCGTGAAGCACCTGAGGGAGACCCAGTACTTC
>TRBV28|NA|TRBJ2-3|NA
CASSPMGPTDTQYF
TGTGCCAGCAGTCCGATGGGGCCCACAGATACGCAGTATTTT
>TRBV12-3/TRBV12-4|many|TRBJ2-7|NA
CASSFRPLDYEQYF
TGTGCCAGCAGTTTCAGGCCCTTGGACTACGAGCAGTACTTC
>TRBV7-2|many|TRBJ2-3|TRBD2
CASSLVTRSGGPYF
TGTGCCAGCAGCTTAGTTACGCGTAGCGGGGGCCCGTATTTT
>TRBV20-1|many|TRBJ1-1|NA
CSAPRWGMNTEAFF
TGCAGTGCGCCCCGATGGGGGATGAACACTGAAGCTTTCTTT
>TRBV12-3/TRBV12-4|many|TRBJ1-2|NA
CASSPRHSRANYGYTF
TGTGCCAGCAGTCCCCGCCATTCTCGCGCTAACTATGGCTACACCTTC
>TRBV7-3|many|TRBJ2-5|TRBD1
CASSPGGATYQETQYF
TGTGCCAGCAGCCCAGGGGGAGCTACGTACCAAGAGACCCAGTACTTC
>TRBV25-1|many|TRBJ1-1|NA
CASSLLMNTEAFF
TGTGCCAGCAGTTTATTAATGAACACTGAAGCTTTCTTT
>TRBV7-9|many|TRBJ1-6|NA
CASSLSGRNSPLHF
TGTGCCAGCAGCTTGAGTGGCCGTAATTCACCCCTCCACTTT
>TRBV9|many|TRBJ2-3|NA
CASSVHSTRPGNTQYF
TGTGCCAGCAGCGTCCACAGTACCAGACCGGGAAATACGCAGTATTTT
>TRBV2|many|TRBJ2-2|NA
CASRGAGTGELFF
TGTGCCAGCCGGGGGGCGGGCACCGGGGAGCTGTTTTTT
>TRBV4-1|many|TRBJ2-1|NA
CASSRAGQHNEQFF
TGCGCCAGCAGCCGAGCGGGACAGCACAATGAGCAGTTCTTC
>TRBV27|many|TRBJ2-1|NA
CASSSWPQGNEQFF
TGTGCCAGCAGTTCATGGCCGCAGGGCAATGAGCAGTTCTTC
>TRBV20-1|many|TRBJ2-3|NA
CSAGGPLSWDTQYF
TGCAGTGCTGGGGGACCTCTCTCATGGGATACGCAGTATTTT
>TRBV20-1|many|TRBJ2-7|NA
CSARGEDQTYEQYF
TGCAGTGCTAGAGGTGAAGACCAGACCTACGAGCAGTACTTC
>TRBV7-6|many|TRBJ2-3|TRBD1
CASRQSLTGTGWTDTQYF
TGTGCCAGCAGACAAAGTTTAACCGGGACAGGGTGGACAGATACGCAGTATTTT
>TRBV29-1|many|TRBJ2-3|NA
CSVEDHGSLRDTQYF
TGCAGCGTTGAAGATCATGGGTCATTAAGAGATACGCAGTATTTT
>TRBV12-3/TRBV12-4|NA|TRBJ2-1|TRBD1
CASSPGGTGPYNEQFF
TGTGCCAGCAGTCCTGGCGGGACAGGACCCTACAATGAGCAGTTCTTC
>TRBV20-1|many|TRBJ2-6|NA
CSVPGPSSGANVLTF
TGCAGTGTTCCGGGACCAAGCTCTGGGGCCAACGTCCTGACTTTC
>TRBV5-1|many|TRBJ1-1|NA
CASSNPDGGVTNTEAFF
TGCGCCAGCAGCAACCCTGACGGGGGCGTCACGAACACTGAAGCTTTCTTT
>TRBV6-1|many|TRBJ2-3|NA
CASTPRGHTDTQYF
TGTGCCAGCACCCCCCGGGGGCACACAGATACGCAGTATTTT
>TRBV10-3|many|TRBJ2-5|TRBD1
CAISDGDSKETQYF
TGTGCCATCAGTGACGGGGACAGTAAAGAGACCCAGTACTTC
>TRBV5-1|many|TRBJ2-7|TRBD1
CASSSEGAPEQYF
TGCGCCAGCAGCTCCGAGGGGGCCCCCGAGCAGTACTTC
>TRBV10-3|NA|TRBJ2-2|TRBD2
CAISVLLAGAITGELFF
TGTGCCATCAGTGTATTGTTAGCGGGGGCCATCACCGGGGAGCTGTTTTTT
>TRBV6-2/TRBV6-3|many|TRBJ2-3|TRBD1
CASSYTLAGGPTDTQYF
TGTGCCAGCAGTTACACCCTGGCAGGGGGCCCCACAGATACGCAGTATTTT
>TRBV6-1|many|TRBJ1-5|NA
CASSEYPDSDQPQHF
TGTGCCAGCAGTGAATATCCGGACAGTGATCAGCCCCAGCATTTT
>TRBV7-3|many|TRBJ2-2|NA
CASSRPHSGELFF
TGTGCCAGCAGCCGACCCCATTCCGGGGAGCTGTTTTTT
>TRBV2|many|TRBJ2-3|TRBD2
CASRMGLAKGTDTQYF
TGTGCCAGCAGGATGGGACTAGCTAAGGGCACAGATACGCAGTATTTT
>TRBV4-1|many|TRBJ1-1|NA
CASSQAESNTEAFF
TGCGCCAGCAGCCAAGCCGAATCGAACACTGAAGCTTTCTTT
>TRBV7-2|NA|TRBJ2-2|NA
CASSAGLSGELFF
TGTGCCAGCAGCGCCGGACTCTCCGGGGAGCTGTTTTTT
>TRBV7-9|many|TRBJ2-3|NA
CASSPLGGSTDTQYF
TGTGCCAGCAGCCCCCTGGGCGGGAGCACAGATACGCAGTATTTT
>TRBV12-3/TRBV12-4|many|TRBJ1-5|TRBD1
CASSLSQGNQPQHF
TGTGCCAGCAGCCTATCACAGGGGAATCAGCCCCAGCATTTT
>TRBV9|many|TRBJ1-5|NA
CASSADADQPQHF
TGTGCCAGCAGCGCCGACGCAGATCAGCCCCAGCATTTT
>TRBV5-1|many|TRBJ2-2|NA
CAGLGAPNTGELFF
TGCGCCGGCCTTGGGGCTCCGAACACCGGGGAGCTGTTTTTT
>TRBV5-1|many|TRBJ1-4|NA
CASSLGQPATNEKLFF
TGCGCCAGCAGCTTGGGACAGCCTGCAACTAATGAAAAACTGTTTTTT
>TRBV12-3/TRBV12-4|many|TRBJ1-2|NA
CASKEANMNGYTF
TGTGCCAGCAAGGAAGCCAATATGAATGGCTACACCTTC
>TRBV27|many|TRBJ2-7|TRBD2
CASQWGGTPYEQYF
TGTGCCAGCCAATGGGGGGGTACGCCCTACGAGCAGTACTTC
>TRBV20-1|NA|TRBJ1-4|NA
CSARGGVLNEKLFF
TGCAGTGCCCGGGGAGGGGTACTTAATGAAAAACTGTTTTTT
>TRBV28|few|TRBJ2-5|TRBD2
CASSPLLGRGGRETQYF
TGTGCCAGCAGCCCCCTCCTCGGCCGGGGGGGCCGAGAGACCCAGTACTTC
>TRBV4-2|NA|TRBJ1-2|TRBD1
CASSQGEDRGTYGYTF
TGTGCCAGCAGCCAAGGAGAAGACAGGGGGACGTATGGCTACACCTTC